The 27 T cell receptor beta chains below were found in one sample sequenced in a study of T-cell reconstitution after alpha-beta-depleted transplantation in children. This sample's TCRbeta library carried unique molecular identifier barcodes. TCRdb redid the calling of the PCR reads with MiXCR, one entry per CDR3 protein. The sample comprises about 610,000 distinct CDR3 sequences, approximately 10% of which are singletons, and less than 5% rests with the top ten. The sequencing used PBMCs from the stem cell graft donor, collected from the stem cell graft. Receptors were obtained from a human donor who donated a stem cell graft to a child with acute myeloid leukemia.

This sequence joins TRBV20-1 and TRBJ1-1; possible D gene TRBD1, 5 bases. The CDR3 loop spans 13 amino acids. V gave up 2 bases and J gave up 1 base, with 8 bases separating them. In germline, CDR1 is DFQATT, CDR2 SNEGSKA (reference sequence). The CDR3 sequence: CSARYGGNTEAFF. The CDR3 bases are TGCAGTGCTAGATACGGGGGGAACACTGAAGCTTTCTTT.

V usage is TRBV6-9 and J usage is TRBJ2-7, with 9 nucleotides matching TRBD1. Germline V lookup: CDR1 MNHGY, CDR2 SVAAGI. Trimming removed 7 bases from V and 2 bases from J; junction bases left unmatched: 3. The CDR3 is made up of 13 amino acids. The CDR3 coding sequence is TGTGCCAGCAAGAACAGGGGGCCCTACGAGCAGTACTTC. Translating gives CASKNRGPYEQYF.

At least ten counts were recorded for this clonotype. The chain carries TRBV3-1 and TRBJ2-2, with D possibly TRBD2 on 5 matching bases. Germline lookup yields CDR1 LGHDT and CDR2 YNNKEL (reference sequence). Trimming left V 6 bases short and J 4 bases short, with 15 bases between. This CDR3 is 15 amino acids long. Here the CDR3 reads CASSPGLAITGELFF. CDR3 coding DNA: TGTGCCAGCAGTCCCGGGCTAGCTATCACCGGGGAGCTGTTTTTT.

In its sample, this clonotype was seen a few times. This chain connects TRBV12-5 to TRBJ2-2; D gene ambiguous. Germline V gene sequence: CDR1 LGHNT, CDR2 FRNRAP. The germline V and J ends were trimmed by 3 bases and 0 bases, with 17 bases remaining between them. This CDR3 has 18 amino acids. The CDR3, as DNA: TGTGCTAGTGGTTTTAAGGCTCTGACTTCCGCGAACACCGGGGAGCTGTTTTTT. Protein sequence: CASGFKALTSANTGELFF.

The sample holds a few counts of this clonotype. J is TRBJ1-2 and V is TRBV28; maybe TRBD1 (6 bases). The CDR3 is made up of 13 amino acids. V was cut by 4 bases and J by 8 bases, with 14 bases left in between. The germline V gene has CDR1 MDHEN and CDR2 SYDVKM. This chain's CDR3 is CASSYTGKQGYTF. The CDR3 DNA sequence: TGTGCCAGCAGTTATACAGGGAAGCAGGGCTACACCTTC.

This chain uses TRBV6-1 with TRBJ2-5, with D tentatively TRBD1 (6 bases). CDR1 and CDR2 from the germline V gene are MNHNS and SASEGT. Trimming stripped 2 bases from V and 2 bases from J, with 21 bases between. The CDR3 runs to 18 residues. The CDR3 spells CASSESPWIGQFQETQYF. The CDR3 DNA is TGTGCCAGCAGTGAATCTCCTTGGATCGGACAGTTTCAAGAGACCCAGTACTTC.

The rearrangement links TRBV20-1 to TRBJ2-1; 7 bases agree with TRBD2. The J segment lost 4 bases and the V segment lost 0 bases, leaving 3 bases of the junction unmatched. The CDR3 extends over 14 amino acids. Germline CDR1 DFQATT, CDR2 SNEGSKA (reference sequence). The CDR3 DNA reads TGCAGTGCTAGAGAACCTAGCGGATACAATGAGCAGTTCTTC. This gives the protein CSAREPSGYNEQFF.

This chain connects TRBV4-3 to TRBJ2-2, with a tentative D call TRBD2 (7 bases). Germline CDR1 LGHNA, CDR2 YSLEER. V was trimmed by 3 bases and J by 10 bases, leaving 15 bases between them. The CDR3 sequence is 14 residues long. CDR3 sequence reads: CASSQGLAGAELFF. The CDR3 nucleotides are TGCGCCAGCAGCCAGGGGTTGGCGGGGGCGGAGCTGTTTTTT.

The rearrangement joins TRBV7-3 to TRBJ2-2, with 9 nucleotides matching TRBD2. CDR3 length equals 19 residues. V dropped 4 bases and J dropped 0; count of bases not matched to a gene: 12. The germline CDR1 and CDR2 sequences are SGHTA and FQGTGA. Here the CDR3 DNA reads TGTGCCAGCAGCTCCAAACCCGGGACTAGCTACGCGAACACCGGGGAGCTGTTTTTT. This gives the protein CASSSKPGTSYANTGELFF.

This clonotype occurred a few times. The rearrangement uses TRBV30 and TRBJ1-5; TRBD1 is a possible D gene (6 bases). Germline V gives CDR1 GTSNPN, CDR2 SVGIG (reference sequence). The CDR3 totals 14 residues. Trimming removed 1 base at V and 4 bases at J, with 11 bases between. The CDR3 DNA is TGTGCCTGGAGTGCTGTACAGGGAAATCAGCCCCAGCATTTT. This sequence encodes CAWSAVQGNQPQHF.

This clonotype has at least ten counts. The chain carries TRBV7-9 and TRBJ1-3; 9 bases fit TRBD1. The CDR3 runs to 17 residues. Losses at the gene ends were 5 bases for V and 0 bases for J; bases not matched to a gene: 8. Germline V gene sequence: CDR1 SEHNR, CDR2 FQNEAQ (reference sequence). Here the CDR3 DNA reads TGTGCCAGCAGCCCCGGGACAGGGCCCAGCTCTGGAAACACCATATATTTT. Encoded protein: CASSPGTGPSSGNTIYF.

This chain joins TRBV2 and TRBJ2-2, with D tentatively TRBD1 (6 bases). Trimming removed 10 bases from V and 0 bases from J, with 12 bases in between. The length of the CDR3 is 14 residues. CDR1 is SNHLY, CDR2 FYNNEI, per germline. The CDR3 sequence: CATLDSSNTGELFF. CDR3 sequence (DNA): TGTGCCACCTTGGACAGTTCGAACACCGGGGAGCTGTTTTTT.

This clonotype has ten or more counts. The rearrangement uses TRBV20-1 and TRBJ2-7; TRBD2 aligns across 11 bases. Germline V gives CDR1 DFQATT, CDR2 SNEGSKA (reference sequence). The junction had 11 bases not matched to a gene; V was cut back by 0 bases and J by 4 bases. CDR3 size: 17 residues. CDR3 region: CSAREVVSSGRIYEQYF. The CDR3 DNA reads as TGCAGTGCTAGAGAAGTAGTTTCTAGCGGGAGGATTTACGAGCAGTACTTC.

The chain links TRBV7-2 to TRBJ2-1; 14 bases are shared with TRBD2. V was pared by 0 bases and J by 5 bases, with 3 bases of the junction left unmatched. This CDR3 has 17 residues. CDR1 and CDR2 (germline): SGHTA, FQGNSA. This CDR3 reads CASSLAGTSGSHNEQFF. As DNA, the CDR3 is TGTGCCAGCAGCTTAGCTGGGACTAGCGGGAGCCACAATGAGCAGTTCTTC. Filled out from reference TRBV7-2 and TRBJ2-1, the complete variable domain reads GAGVSQSPSNKVTEKGKDVELRCDPISGHTALYWYRQSLGQGLEFLIYFQGNSAPDKSGLPSDRFSAERTGGSVSTLTIQRTQQEDSAVYLCASSLAGTSGSHNEQFFGPGTRLTVL.

This clonotype was seen more than once but under ten times. V usage is TRBV29-1 and J usage is TRBJ2-7, with 10 bases matching TRBD2. The CDR3 extends over 13 amino acids. Germline V gene data show CDR1 as SQVTM and CDR2 as ANQGSEA. V was clipped by 6 bases and J by 2 bases; unmatched bases: 4. CDR3 in DNA: TGCAGCGTCCGGACTAGCGGACCCTACGAGCAGTACTTC. Translation gives CSVRTSGPYEQYF.

This clonotype turned up a few times. This sequence joins TRBV7-9 and TRBJ2-7; maybe TRBD2 (5 bases). The CDR3 totals 12 residues. The V end was cut by 10 bases, the J end by 2 bases, with 12 bases between. Per the germline V gene, CDR1 is SEHNR and CDR2 is FQNEAQ (reference sequence). The CDR3 region has the DNA TGTGCCATGGGAGACGGCACCTACGAGCAGTACTTC. Its protein is CAMGDGTYEQYF.

This clonotype was detected many times. CDR3 DNA sequence: TGTGCCAGCAGTTTAGTAGGAGGTCAGAGCTCCTACAATGAGCAGTTCTTC. Its protein product is CASSLVGGQSSYNEQFF. V gene TRBV12-3 or TRBV12-4 combines with J gene TRBJ2-1; maybe TRBD2 (5 bases). The CDR3 extends over 17 amino acids. V was trimmed by 1 base and J by 0 bases, leaving 13 bases between them.

This clonotype was counted between two and nine times. V and J are TRBV10-3 and TRBJ2-7; the match to TRBD2 covers 14 bases. The V gene's germline CDR1 is ENHRY and CDR2 SYGVKD. V dropped 7 bases and J dropped 5; count of bases not matched to a gene: 7. There are 15 residues in the CDR3. The CDR3 is CAINRLAGGLDEQYF. In nucleotides, the CDR3 is TGTGCCATCAATCGACTAGCGGGAGGGTTAGACGAGCAGTACTTC.

The rearrangement joins TRBV11-2 to TRBJ2-7, with TRBD2 identical over 8 bases. Trimming took 6 bases from V and 4 from J; bases not matched to a gene: 11. CDR1 is SGHAT and CDR2 is FQNNGV in the germline V gene. This CDR3 contains 15 residues. The CDR3: CASRSQAGAYYEQYF. CDR3 DNA: TGTGCCAGCAGGTCCCAAGCGGGAGCGTATTACGAGCAGTACTTC.

This chain uses TRBV7-3 with TRBJ2-6; 9 bases map to TRBD1. The germline V gene has CDR1 SGHTA and CDR2 FQGTGA. Trimming cost V 1 base and J 0 bases; bases outside gene matches: 7. The CDR3 extends over 19 amino acids. This CDR3 reads CASSLISGTGRSGANVLTF. The CDR3 nucleotides read TGTGCCAGCAGCTTAATTTCGGGGACAGGGCGCTCTGGGGCCAACGTCCTGACTTTC.

This clonotype came up a few times. The chain carries TRBV20-1 and TRBJ2-7; 8 bases align to TRBD2. The CDR3 spans 13 residues. Per germline, CDR1 DFQATT and CDR2 SNEGSKA (reference sequence). J gave up 3 bases and V 6 bases, and 7 bases lay outside the gene matches. For the CDR3, the DNA is TGCAGTGCAGGGCGGGGGGATCTCTACGAGCAGTACTTC. Protein: CSAGRGDLYEQYF.

This clonotype was seen repeatedly, ten times or more. In nucleotides, the CDR3 is TGTGCCAGCAGTTTAGGGACAGGGATCTACAATGAGCAGTTCTTC. Translated, it gives CASSLGTGIYNEQFF. The V and J genes are TRBV12-3 or TRBV12-4 and TRBJ2-1; 8 positions match TRBD1. The CDR3 sequence is 15 residues long. The J segment lost 3 bases and the V segment lost 1 base, leaving 2 bases of the junction unmatched.

This clonotype turned up a few times. This chain links TRBV15 with TRBJ2-3, with 7 bases lining up with TRBD2. Germline values: CDR1 LNHNV, CDR2 YYDKDF (reference sequence). The CDR3 covers 16 residues. V shed 1 base and J 4 bases; nucleotides not matched to a gene: 8. CDR3 sequence: CATSRAPGGRADTQYF. In DNA form, the CDR3 reads TGTGCCACCAGCAGAGCTCCCGGGGGGAGGGCAGATACGCAGTATTTT.

The V call is TRBV10-3, the J call TRBJ2-1; no clear D. In germline, CDR1 is ENHRY, CDR2 SYGVKD. V was shortened by 5 bases and J by 7 bases, with 9 bases between the two germline ends. The CDR3 contains 12 residues. The CDR3 DNA reads as TGTGCCATCAGTAATTTAGGTAATGAGCAGTTCTTC. Translating gives CAISNLGNEQFF.

The table lists this clonotype with many counts. The V gene is TRBV20-1, the J gene TRBJ2-1; 13 bases match TRBD2. Looked up from germline, CDR1 is DFQATT and CDR2 is SNEGSKA (reference sequence). The CDR3 consists of 13 residues. DNA for the CDR3: TGCAGCCTACTAGCGGGAGGGCCGGATGAGCAGTTCTTC. Its protein product is CSLLAGGPDEQFF.

The chain is built from TRBV6-2 or TRBV6-3 and TRBJ2-7; D remains ambiguous. Germline CDR1 is MNHEY and CDR2 is SVGEGT. Trimming shortened V by 4 bases and J by 2 bases, and 12 bases separated the two germline ends. The CDR3 covers 14 residues. CDR3 in DNA: TGTGCCAGCAGTTTCCCTCTTGGGACCTACGAGCAGTACTTC. Encoded protein: CASSFPLGTYEQYF.

The chain couples TRBV24-1 to TRBJ2-1; a weak D match, TRBD2 (5 bases). The CDR3 has 15 amino acids. Germline CDR1 KGHDR, CDR2 SFDVKD. V was clipped by 0 bases and J by 8 bases, with 13 bases between them. CDR3 amino acids: CATSDLGLAPDEQFF. The CDR3 nucleotides are TGTGCCACCAGTGATTTGGGTCTAGCTCCGGATGAGCAGTTCTTC.